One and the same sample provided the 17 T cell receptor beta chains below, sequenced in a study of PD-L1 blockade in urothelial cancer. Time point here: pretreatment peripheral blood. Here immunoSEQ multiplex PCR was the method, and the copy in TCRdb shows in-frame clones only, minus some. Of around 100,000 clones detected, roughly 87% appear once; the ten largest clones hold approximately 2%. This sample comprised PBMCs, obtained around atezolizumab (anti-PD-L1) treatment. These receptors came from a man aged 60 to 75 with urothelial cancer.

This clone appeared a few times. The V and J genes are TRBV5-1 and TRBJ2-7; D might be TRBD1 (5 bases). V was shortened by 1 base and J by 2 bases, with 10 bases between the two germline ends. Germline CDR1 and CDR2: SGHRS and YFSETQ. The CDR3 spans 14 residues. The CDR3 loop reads CASSLLDSTYEQYF. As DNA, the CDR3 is TGCGCCAGCAGCTTGCTCGACAGTACCTACGAGCAGTACTTC.

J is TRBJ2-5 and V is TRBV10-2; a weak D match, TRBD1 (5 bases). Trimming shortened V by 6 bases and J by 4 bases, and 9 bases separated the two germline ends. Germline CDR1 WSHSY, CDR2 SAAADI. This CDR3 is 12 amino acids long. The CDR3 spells CASRGPRETQYF. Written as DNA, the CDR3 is TGCGCCAGCAGGGGGCCAAGAGAGACCCAGTACTTC.

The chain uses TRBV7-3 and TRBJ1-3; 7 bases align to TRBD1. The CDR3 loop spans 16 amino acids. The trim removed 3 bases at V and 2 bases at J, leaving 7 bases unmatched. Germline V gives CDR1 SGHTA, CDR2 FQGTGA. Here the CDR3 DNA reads TGTGCCAGCAGCTTGGCCCCCGGGACAGCTGGAAACACCATATATTTT. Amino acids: CASSLAPGTAGNTIYF.

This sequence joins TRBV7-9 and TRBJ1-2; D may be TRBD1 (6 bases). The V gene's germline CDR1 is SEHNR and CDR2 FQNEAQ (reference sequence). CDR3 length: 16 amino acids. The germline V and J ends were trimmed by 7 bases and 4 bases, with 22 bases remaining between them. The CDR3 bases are TGTGCCAGCACCGAAGGGTCCGGGACAACGGGCTATGGCTACACCTTC. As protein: CASTEGSGTTGYGYTF.

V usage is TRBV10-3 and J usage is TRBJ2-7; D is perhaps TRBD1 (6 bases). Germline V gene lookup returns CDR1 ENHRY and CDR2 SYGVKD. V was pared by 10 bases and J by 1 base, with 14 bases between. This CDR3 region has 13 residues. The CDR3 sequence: CATQRTESYEQYF. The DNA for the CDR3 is TGTGCCACTCAGCGGACAGAGTCCTACGAGCAGTACTTC.

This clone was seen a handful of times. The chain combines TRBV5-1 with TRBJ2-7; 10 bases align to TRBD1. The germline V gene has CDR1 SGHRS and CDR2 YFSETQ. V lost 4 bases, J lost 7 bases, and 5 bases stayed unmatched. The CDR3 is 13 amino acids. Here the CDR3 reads CASSRGTGEEQYF. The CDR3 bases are TGCGCCAGCAGCAGGGGGACAGGGGAAGAGCAGTACTTC.

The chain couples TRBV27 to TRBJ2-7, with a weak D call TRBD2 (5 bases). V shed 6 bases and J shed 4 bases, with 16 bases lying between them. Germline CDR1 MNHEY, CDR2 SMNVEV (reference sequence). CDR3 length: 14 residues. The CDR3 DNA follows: TGTGCCAGCAGACCTGTGGCGGGTTGGTACGAGCAGTACTTC. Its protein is CASRPVAGWYEQYF.

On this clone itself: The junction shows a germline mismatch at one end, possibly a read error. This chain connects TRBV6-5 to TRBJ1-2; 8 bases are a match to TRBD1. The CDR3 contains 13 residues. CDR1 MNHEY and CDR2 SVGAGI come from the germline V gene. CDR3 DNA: TGTGCCAGCAGTCCAATGGGCGCAGGGGGCTCCACCTTC. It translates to CASSPMGAGGSTF.

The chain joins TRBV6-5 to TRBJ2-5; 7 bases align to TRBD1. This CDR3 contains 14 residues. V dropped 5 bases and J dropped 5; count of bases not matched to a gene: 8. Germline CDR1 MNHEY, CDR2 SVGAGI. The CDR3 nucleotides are TGTGCCAGCAGTCCGCAACAGGGGACCGAGACCCAGTACTTC. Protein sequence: CASSPQQGTETQYF.

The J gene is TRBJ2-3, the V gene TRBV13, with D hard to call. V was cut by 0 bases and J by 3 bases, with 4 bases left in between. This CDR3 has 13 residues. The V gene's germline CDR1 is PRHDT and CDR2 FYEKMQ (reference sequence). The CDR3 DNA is TGTGCCAGCAGCTTAGGCCTAACAGATACGCAGTATTTT. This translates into CASSLGLTDTQYF. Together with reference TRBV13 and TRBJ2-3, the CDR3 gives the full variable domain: AAGVIQSPRHLIKEKRETATLKCYPIPRHDTVYWYQQGPGQDPQFLISFYEKMQSDKGSIPDRFSAQQFSDYHSELNMSSLELGDSALYFCASSLGLTDTQYFGPGTRLTVL.

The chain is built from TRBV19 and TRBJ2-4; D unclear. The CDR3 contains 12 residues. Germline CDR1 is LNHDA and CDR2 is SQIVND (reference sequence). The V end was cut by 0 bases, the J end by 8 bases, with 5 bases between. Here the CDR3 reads CASSIDTDIQYF. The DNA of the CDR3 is TGTGCCAGTAGTATAGATACGGACATTCAGTACTTC. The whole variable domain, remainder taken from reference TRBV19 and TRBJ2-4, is DGGITQSPKYLFRKEGQNVTLSCEQNLNHDAMYWYRQDPGQGLRLIYYSQIVNDFQKGDIAEGYSVSREKKESFPLTVTSAQKNPTAFYLCASSIDTDIQYFGAGTRLSVL.

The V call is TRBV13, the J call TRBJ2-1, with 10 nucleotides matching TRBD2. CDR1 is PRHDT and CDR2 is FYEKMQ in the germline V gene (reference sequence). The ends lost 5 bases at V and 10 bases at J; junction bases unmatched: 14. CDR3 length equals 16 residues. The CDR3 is CASSPHTGLAASEQFF. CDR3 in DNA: TGTGCCAGCAGCCCTCACACTGGACTAGCGGCGAGCGAGCAGTTCTTC.

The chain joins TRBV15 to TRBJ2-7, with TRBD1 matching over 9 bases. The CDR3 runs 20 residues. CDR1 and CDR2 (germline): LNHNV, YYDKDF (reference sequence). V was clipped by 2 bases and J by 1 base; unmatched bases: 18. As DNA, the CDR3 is TGTGCCACCAGCAGATCTAGGACAGGGGCTCGGGGCTCATCATCCTACGAGCAGTACTTC. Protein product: CATSRSRTGARGSSSYEQYF.

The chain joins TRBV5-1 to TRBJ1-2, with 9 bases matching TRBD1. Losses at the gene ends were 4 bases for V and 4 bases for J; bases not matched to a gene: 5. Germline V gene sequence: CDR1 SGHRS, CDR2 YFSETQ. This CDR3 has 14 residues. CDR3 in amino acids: CASSEGQGPYGYTF. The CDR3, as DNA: TGCGCCAGCAGCGAGGGACAGGGCCCCTATGGCTACACCTTC.

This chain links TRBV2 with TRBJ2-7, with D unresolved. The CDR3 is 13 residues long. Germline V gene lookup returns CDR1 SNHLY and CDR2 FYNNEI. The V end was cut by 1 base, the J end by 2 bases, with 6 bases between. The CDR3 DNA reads TGTGCCAGCAGTGAAGGACTTACCTACGAGCAGTACTTC. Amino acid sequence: CASSEGLTYEQYF.

The DNA of the CDR3 is TGTGCCAGCAGCCCCGGCGGGGTCTGGGCCGGGGAGCTGTTTTTT. This translates into CASSPGGVWAGELFF. This chain joins TRBV7-3 and TRBJ2-2; TRBD2 is a possible D gene (6 bases). V lost 5 bases, J lost 6 bases, and 16 bases lay in between. The CDR3 is 15 residues long. Germline V gene lookup returns CDR1 SGHTA and CDR2 FQGTGA.

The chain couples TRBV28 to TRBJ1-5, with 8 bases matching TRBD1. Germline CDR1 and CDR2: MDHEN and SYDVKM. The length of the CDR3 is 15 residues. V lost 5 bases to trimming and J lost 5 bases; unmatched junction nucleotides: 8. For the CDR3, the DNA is TGTGCCAGCAGTCCGATGACAGGGGTTCATCAGCCCCAGCATTTT. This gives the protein CASSPMTGVHQPQHF. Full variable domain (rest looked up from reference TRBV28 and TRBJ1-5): DVKVTQSSRYLVKRTGEKVFLECVQDMDHENMFWYRQDPGLGLRLIYFSYDVKMKEKGDIPEGYSVSREKKERFSLILESASTNQTSMYLCASSPMTGVHQPQHFGDGTRLSIL.